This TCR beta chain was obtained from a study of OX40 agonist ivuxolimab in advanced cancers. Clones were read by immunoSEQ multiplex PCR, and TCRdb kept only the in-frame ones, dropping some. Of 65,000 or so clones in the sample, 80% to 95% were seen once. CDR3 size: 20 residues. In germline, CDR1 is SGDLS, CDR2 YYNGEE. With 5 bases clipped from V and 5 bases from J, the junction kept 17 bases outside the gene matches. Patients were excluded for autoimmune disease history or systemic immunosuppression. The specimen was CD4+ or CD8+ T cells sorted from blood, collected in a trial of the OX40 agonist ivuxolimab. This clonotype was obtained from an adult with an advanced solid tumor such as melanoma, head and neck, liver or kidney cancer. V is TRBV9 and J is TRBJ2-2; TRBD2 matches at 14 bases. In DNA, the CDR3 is TGTGCCAGCAGTCCCCCACGACTAGCGGGGGGGCCGATTCGAACCGGGGAGCTGTTTTTT. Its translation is CASSPPRLAGGPIRTGELFF.